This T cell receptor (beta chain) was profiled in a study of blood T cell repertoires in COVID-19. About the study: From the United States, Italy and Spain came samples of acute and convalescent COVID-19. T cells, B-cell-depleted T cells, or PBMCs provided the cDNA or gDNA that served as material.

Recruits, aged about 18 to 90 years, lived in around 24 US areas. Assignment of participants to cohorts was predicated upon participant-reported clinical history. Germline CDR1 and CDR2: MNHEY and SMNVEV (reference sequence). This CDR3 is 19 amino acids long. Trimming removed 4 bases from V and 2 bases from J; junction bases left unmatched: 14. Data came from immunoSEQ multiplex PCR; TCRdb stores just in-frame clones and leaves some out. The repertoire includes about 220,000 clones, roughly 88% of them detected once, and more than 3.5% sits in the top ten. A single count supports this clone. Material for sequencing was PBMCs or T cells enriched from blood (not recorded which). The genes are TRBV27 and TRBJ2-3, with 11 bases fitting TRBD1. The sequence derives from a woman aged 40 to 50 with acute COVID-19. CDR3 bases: TGTGCCAGCAGTTCCATTACCATCCCGGGACAGGGGGACACAGATACGCAGTATTTT. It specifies CASSSITIPGQGDTDTQYF.